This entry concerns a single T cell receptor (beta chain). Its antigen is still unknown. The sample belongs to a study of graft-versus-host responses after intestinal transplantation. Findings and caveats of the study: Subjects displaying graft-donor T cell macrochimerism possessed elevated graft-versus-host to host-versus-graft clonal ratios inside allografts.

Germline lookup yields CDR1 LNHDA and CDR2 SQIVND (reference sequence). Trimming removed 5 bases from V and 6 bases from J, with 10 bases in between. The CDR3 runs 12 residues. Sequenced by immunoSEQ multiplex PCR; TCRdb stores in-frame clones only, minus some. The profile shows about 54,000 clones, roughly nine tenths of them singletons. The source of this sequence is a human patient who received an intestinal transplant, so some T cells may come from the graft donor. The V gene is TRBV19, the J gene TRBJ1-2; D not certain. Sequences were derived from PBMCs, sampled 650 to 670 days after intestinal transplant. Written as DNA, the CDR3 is TGTGCCAGTAGTCGGGAGGAGGATGGCTACACCTTC. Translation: CASSREEDGYTF.